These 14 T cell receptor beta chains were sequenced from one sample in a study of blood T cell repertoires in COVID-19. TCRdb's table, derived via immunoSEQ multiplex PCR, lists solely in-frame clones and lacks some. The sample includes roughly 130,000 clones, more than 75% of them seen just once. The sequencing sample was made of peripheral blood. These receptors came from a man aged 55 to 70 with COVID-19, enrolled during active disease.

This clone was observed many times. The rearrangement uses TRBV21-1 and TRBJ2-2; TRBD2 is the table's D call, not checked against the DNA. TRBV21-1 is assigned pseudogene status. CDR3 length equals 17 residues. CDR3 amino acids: CASSKVSLAGGPGELFF. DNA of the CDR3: TGTGCCAGCAGCAAAGTTAGTCTAGCGGGAGGTCCCGGGGAGCTGTTTTTT.

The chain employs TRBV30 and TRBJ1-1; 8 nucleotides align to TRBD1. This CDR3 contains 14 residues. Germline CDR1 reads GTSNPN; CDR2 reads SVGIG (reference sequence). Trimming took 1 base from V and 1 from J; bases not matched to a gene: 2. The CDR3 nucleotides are TGTGCCTGGAGTGGGGACAGGAGGAACACTGAAGCTTTCTTT. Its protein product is CAWSGDRRNTEAFF. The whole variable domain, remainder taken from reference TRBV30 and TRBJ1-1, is SQTIHQWPATLVQPVGSPLSLECTVEGTSNPNLYWYRQAAGRGLQLLFYSVGIGQISSEVPQNLSASRPQDRQFILSSKKLLLSDSGFYLCAWSGDRRNTEAFFGQGTRLTVV.

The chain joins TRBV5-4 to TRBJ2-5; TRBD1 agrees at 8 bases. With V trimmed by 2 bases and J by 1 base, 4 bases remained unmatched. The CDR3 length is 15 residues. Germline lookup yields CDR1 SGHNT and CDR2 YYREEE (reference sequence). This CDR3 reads CASSLGTGIQETQYF. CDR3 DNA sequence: TGTGCCAGCAGCTTAGGGACAGGCATCCAAGAGACCCAGTACTTC.

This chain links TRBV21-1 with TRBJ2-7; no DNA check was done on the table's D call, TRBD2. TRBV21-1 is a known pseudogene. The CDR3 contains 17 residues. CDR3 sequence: CASSKSPSGPIHYEQYF. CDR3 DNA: TGTGCCAGCAGCAAATCTCCGAGCGGACCCATCCACTACGAGCAGTACTTC.

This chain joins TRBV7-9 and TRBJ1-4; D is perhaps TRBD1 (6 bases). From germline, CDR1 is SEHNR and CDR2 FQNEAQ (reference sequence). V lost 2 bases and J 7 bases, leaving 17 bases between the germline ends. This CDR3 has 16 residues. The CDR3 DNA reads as TGTGCCAGCAGCTTACTGCGGGCAGGGGTGGGTGAAAAACTGTTTTTT. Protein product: CASSLLRAGVGEKLFF.

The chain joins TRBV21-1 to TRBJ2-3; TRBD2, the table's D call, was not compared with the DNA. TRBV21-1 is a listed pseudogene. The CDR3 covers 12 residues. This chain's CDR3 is CASSNRSDTQYF. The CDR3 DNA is TGTGCCAGCAGCAACCGGTCAGATACGCAGTATTTT.

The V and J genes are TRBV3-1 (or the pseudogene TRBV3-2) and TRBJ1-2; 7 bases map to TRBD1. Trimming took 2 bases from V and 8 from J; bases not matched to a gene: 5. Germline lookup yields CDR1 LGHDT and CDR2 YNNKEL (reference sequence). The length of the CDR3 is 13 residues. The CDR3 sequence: CASSQIRTGGYTF. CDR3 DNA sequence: TGTGCCAGCAGCCAAATCCGGACAGGAGGCTACACCTTC.

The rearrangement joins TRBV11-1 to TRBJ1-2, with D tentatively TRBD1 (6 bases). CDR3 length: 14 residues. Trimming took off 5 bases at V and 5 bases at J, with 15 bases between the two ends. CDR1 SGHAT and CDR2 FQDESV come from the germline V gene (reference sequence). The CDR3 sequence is CASSLTGFGYGYTF. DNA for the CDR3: TGTGCCAGCAGCCTAACAGGGTTCGGGTATGGCTACACCTTC.

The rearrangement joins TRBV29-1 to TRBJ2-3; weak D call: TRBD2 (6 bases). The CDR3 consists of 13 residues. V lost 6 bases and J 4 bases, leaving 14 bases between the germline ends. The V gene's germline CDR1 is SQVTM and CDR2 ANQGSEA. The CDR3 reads CSVPSVSADTQYF. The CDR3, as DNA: TGCAGCGTCCCTAGCGTTAGTGCAGATACGCAGTATTTT.

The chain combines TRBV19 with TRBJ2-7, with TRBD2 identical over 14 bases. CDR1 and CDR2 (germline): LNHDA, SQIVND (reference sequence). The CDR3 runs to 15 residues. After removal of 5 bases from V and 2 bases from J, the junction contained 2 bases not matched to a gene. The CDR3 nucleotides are TGTGCCAGTAGTGGACTAGCGGGAGGAACCTACGAGCAGTACTTC. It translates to CASSGLAGGTYEQYF.

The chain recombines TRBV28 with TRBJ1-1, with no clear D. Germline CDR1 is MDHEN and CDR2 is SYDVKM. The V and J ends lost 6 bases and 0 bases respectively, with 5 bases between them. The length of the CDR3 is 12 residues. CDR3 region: CASSGVNTEAFF. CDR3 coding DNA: TGTGCCAGCAGCGGTGTGAACACTGAAGCTTTCTTT.

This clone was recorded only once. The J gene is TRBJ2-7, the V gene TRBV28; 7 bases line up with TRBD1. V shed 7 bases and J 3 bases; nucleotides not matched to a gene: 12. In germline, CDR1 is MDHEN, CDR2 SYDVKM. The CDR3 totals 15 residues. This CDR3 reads CASTIPGQANYEQYF. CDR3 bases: TGTGCCAGCACCATTCCCGGACAGGCTAACTACGAGCAGTACTTC.

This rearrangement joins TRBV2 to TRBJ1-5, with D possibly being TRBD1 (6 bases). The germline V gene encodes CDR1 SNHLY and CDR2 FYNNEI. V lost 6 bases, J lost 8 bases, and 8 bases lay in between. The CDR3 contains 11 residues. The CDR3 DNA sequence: TGTGCCAGCAGATACAGGGAGCCCCAGCATTTT. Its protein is CASRYREPQHF. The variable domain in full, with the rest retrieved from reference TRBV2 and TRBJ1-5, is EPEVTQTPSHQVTQMGQEVILRCVPISNHLYFYWYRQILGQKVEFLVSFYNNEISEKSEIFDDQFSVERPDGSNFTLKIRSTKLEDSAMYFCASRYREPQHFGDGTRLSIL.

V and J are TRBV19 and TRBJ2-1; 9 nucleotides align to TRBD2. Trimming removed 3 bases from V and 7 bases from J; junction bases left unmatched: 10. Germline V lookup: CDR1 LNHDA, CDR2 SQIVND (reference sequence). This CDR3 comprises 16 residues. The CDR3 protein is CASSIGRREGGNEQFF. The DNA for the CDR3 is TGTGCCAGTAGTATTGGGCGGCGGGAGGGGGGTAATGAGCAGTTCTTC.